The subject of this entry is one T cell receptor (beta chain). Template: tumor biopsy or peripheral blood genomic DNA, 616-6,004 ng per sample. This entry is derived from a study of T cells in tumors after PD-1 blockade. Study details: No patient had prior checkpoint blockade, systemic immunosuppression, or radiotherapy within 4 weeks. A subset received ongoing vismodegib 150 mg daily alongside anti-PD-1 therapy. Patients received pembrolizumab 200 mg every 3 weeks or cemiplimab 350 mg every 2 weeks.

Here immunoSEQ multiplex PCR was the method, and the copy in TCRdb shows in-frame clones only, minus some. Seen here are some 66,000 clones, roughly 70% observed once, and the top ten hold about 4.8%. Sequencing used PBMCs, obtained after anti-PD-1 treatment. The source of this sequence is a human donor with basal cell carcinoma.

Here the CDR3 reads CASSLSVAGGPDTQYF. The CDR3 nucleotides are TGTGCCAGCAGTTTATCGGTAGCGGGGGGGCCAGATACGCAGTATTTT. The chain combines TRBV28 with TRBJ2-3; the match to TRBD2 covers 11 bases. There are 16 residues in the CDR3. Looked up from germline, CDR1 is MDHEN and CDR2 is SYDVKM. After removal of 1 base from V and 4 bases from J, the junction contained 4 bases not matched to a gene.